These 23 T cell receptor beta chains originate from one sample sequenced in a study of blood T cell repertoires in COVID-19. Only in-frame clones appear in the TCRdb table, and some are missing; sequencing was by immunoSEQ multiplex PCR. In the table there are roughly 150,000 clones, approximately 83% of which are singletons. The specimen sequenced was peripheral blood. The receptors here all came from a man in his 70s with active or convalescent COVID-19.

This sequence joins TRBV7-2 and TRBJ2-7, with a tentative D call TRBD1 (5 bases). Germline V CDR1 and CDR2: SGHTA, FQGNSA. Trimming left V 5 bases short and J 2 bases short, with 13 bases between. CDR3 size: 14 residues. CDR3 loop: CASSRDRSTYEQYF. The CDR3 DNA follows: TGTGCCAGCAGCCGTGACAGAAGCACCTACGAGCAGTACTTC.

V is TRBV28 and J is TRBJ1-4; TRBD1 matches 8 bases. Germline-derived CDR1 and CDR2 are MDHEN and SYDVKM. Unmatched junction bases numbered 4, after V lost 5 bases and J lost 5 bases. This CDR3 contains 14 residues. The CDR3 here is CASSPGQGNEKLFF. The CDR3, as DNA: TGTGCCAGCAGTCCAGGACAGGGAAATGAAAAACTGTTTTTT.

This sequence joins TRBV28 and TRBJ1-5, with TRBD1 as a possible D gene (5 bases). The CDR3 has 13 amino acids. In germline, CDR1 is MDHEN, CDR2 SYDVKM. The V and J ends lost 6 bases and 5 bases respectively, with 11 bases between them. CDR3 DNA sequence: TGTGCCAGCAGAACGGGGGGATATCAGCCCCAGCATTTT. Its protein is CASRTGGYQPQHF.

V and J are TRBV10-3 and TRBJ2-3; TRBD1 matches 11 bases. Germline loops: CDR1 ENHRY, CDR2 SYGVKD. Unmatched junction bases numbered 3, after V lost 6 bases and J lost 1 base. The CDR3 spans 15 residues. CDR3 region: CAISEGQGGTDTQYF. Here the CDR3 DNA reads TGTGCCATCAGCGAGGGACAGGGGGGCACAGATACGCAGTATTTT.

The chain has TRBV7-2 and TRBJ1-5; D is possibly TRBD1 (6 bases). The CDR3 length is 14 residues. The V gene lost 7 bases and the J gene lost 6 bases, with 16 bases spanning the gap. The germline gives CDR1 SGHTA, CDR2 FQGNSA. CDR3 nucleotide sequence: TGTGCCAGCACTCGAGGGGGGAGGGGTCAGCCCCAGCATTTT. Translation: CASTRGGRGQPQHF.

This clone was found once. The rearrangement uses TRBV2 and TRBJ1-6; perhaps TRBD1 as D (5 bases). Germline V gene lookup returns CDR1 SNHLY and CDR2 FYNNEI. V was trimmed by 8 bases and J by 0 bases, leaving 11 bases between them. The CDR3 is made up of 15 amino acids. CDR3: CASGGSSSYNSPLHF. The CDR3 DNA follows: TGTGCCAGCGGGGGGTCGAGCTCCTATAATTCACCCCTCCACTTT.

CDR3 sequence reads: CASSQDPGQGRGTEAFF. DNA for the CDR3: TGCGCCAGCAGCCAAGATCCGGGACAGGGTAGGGGCACTGAAGCTTTCTTT. The chain joins TRBV4-1 to TRBJ1-1; 9 nucleotides agree with TRBD1. CDR3 size: 17 residues. Germline loops: CDR1 MGHRA, CDR2 YSYEKL. V lost 0 bases and J lost 4; bases outside the gene matches: 9.

The CDR3 DNA follows: TGTGCCAGCAGCTTCGGATGGGAGAGGAGCACTGAAGCTTTCTTT. It is translated as CASSFGWERSTEAFF. The rearrangement links TRBV5-4 to TRBJ1-1; D is unresolved. Germline assignment: CDR1 SGHNT and CDR2 YYREEE (reference sequence). The CDR3 is 15 amino acids. V lost 2 bases and J 4 bases, leaving 15 bases between the germline ends.

The gene calls are TRBV6-5 and TRBJ1-2; D is ambiguous. V was cut by 3 bases and J by 4 bases, with 15 bases left in between. CDR3 length: 15 residues. Germline V gene sequence: CDR1 MNHEY, CDR2 SVGAGI. CDR3 protein: CASSYPSGGFYGYTF. CDR3 sequence (DNA): TGTGCCAGCAGTTATCCCTCGGGAGGGTTCTATGGCTACACCTTC.

The gene calls are TRBV19 and TRBJ2-1, with TRBD2 matching 10 bases. The CDR3 has 19 residues. CDR1 is LNHDA and CDR2 is SQIVND in the germline V gene (reference sequence). The V and J ends lost 7 bases and 6 bases, in that order; junction bases with no gene match: 21. In DNA, the CDR3 is TGTGCCAGTAAAGGGGCGAGGTTCACAGGAGCGGGGGGGTTCAATGAGCAGTTCTTC. Its translation is CASKGARFTGAGGFNEQFF.

This rearrangement joins TRBV9 to TRBJ1-3; D is ambiguous. The CDR3 runs 16 residues. V dropped 0 bases and J dropped 7 bases, with 17 bases sitting between them. The germline CDR1 and CDR2 sequences are SGDLS and YYNGEE. The DNA for the CDR3 is TGTGCCAGCAGCGTAGGGGGAAGAGGGTGGAGGAACACCATATATTTT. This sequence encodes CASSVGGRGWRNTIYF.

The chain joins TRBV19 to TRBJ2-3; 9 bases are shared with TRBD2. The trim removed 7 bases at V and 0 bases at J, leaving 14 bases unmatched. Germline V gene sequence: CDR1 LNHDA, CDR2 SQIVND (reference sequence). The CDR3 has 18 residues. This chain's CDR3 is CASTMRGGSGASTDTQYF. The CDR3 DNA follows: TGTGCCAGTACCATGCGGGGGGGCTCCGGGGCAAGCACAGATACGCAGTATTTT.

CDR3 loop: CASSPYRLRSYNEQFF. The CDR3 bases are TGTGCCAGCAGCCCCTACCGACTACGCTCCTACAATGAGCAGTTCTTC. The chain couples TRBV6-2 or TRBV6-3 to TRBJ2-1; a possible D gene is TRBD2 (5 bases). Per germline, CDR1 MNHEY and CDR2 SVGEGT. The CDR3 runs 16 residues. With 6 bases removed from V and 0 bases from J, the gap between germline ends came to 15 bases.

The gene calls are TRBV5-1 and TRBJ2-7, with D possibly being TRBD1 (5 bases). Trimming pared 0 bases from V and 6 bases from J, leaving 13 bases between. Germline assignment: CDR1 SGHRS and CDR2 YFSETQ. The CDR3 loop spans 14 amino acids. The CDR3 DNA is TGCGCCAGCAGCTTGGCCGCAGGGAACGGCGAGCAGTACTTC. It encodes CASSLAAGNGEQYF.

J is TRBJ1-2 and V is TRBV28; TRBD1 might be the D (5 bases). Germline V lookup: CDR1 MDHEN, CDR2 SYDVKM. Trimming shortened V by 6 bases and J by 6 bases, and 23 bases separated the two germline ends. This CDR3 has 16 residues. This CDR3 reads CASSYPSGGNGDGYTF. CDR3 nucleotide sequence: TGTGCCAGCAGCTACCCATCGGGGGGAAACGGCGATGGCTACACCTTC.

This clone has just one count. V is TRBV30 and J is TRBJ2-3; a possible D gene is TRBD2 (6 bases). Germline V gene lookup returns CDR1 GTSNPN and CDR2 SVGIG (reference sequence). V was trimmed by 3 bases and J by 5 bases, leaving 12 bases between them. The length of the CDR3 is 13 residues. CDR3: CAWSAGYQDTQYF. The CDR3 nucleotides read TGTGCCTGGAGCGCGGGATACCAAGATACGCAGTATTTT.

This rearrangement joins TRBV4-3 to TRBJ2-7; TRBD2 agrees at 9 bases. Germline lookup yields CDR1 LGHNA and CDR2 YSLEER. With V trimmed by 0 bases and J by 6 bases, 9 bases remained unmatched. This CDR3 has 16 residues. CDR3: CASSQDFRREGFEQYF. As DNA, the CDR3 is TGCGCCAGCAGCCAAGATTTCCGGCGGGAGGGGTTCGAGCAGTACTTC.

This clone occurred once. CDR3: CASSWRGGARNEQFF. In nucleotides, the CDR3 is TGTGCCAGCAGCTGGCGCGGGGGGGCTAGGAATGAGCAGTTCTTC. The V gene is TRBV7-9, the J gene TRBJ2-1; 9 bases map to TRBD2. CDR3 length equals 15 residues. Germline-derived CDR1 and CDR2 are SEHNR and FQNEAQ (reference sequence). V shed 4 bases and J 7 bases; nucleotides not matched to a gene: 8.

The J gene is TRBJ2-7, the V gene TRBV24-1, with 9 bases fitting TRBD1. The CDR3 extends over 13 amino acids. Germline V gene data show CDR1 as KGHDR and CDR2 as SFDVKD. J was trimmed by 4 bases and V by 11 bases; bases with no gene match: 8. CDR3 loop: CAMLGQGGYEQYF. The CDR3 DNA reads TGTGCCATGCTGGGACAGGGTGGTTACGAGCAGTACTTC.

The genes are TRBV7-6 and TRBJ2-1, with 7 bases fitting TRBD2. The CDR3 is 15 amino acids. The trim removed 5 bases at V and 4 bases at J, leaving 8 bases unmatched. Germline V gene sequence: CDR1 SGHVS, CDR2 FNYEAQ. CDR3 loop: CASSPSGAAYNEQFF. The CDR3 nucleotides read TGTGCCAGCAGCCCGAGCGGGGCGGCTTACAATGAGCAGTTCTTC.

V gene TRBV5-1 combines with J gene TRBJ2-2; D is unclear. The V end lost 0 bases, the J end lost 11 bases, and 8 bases lay between the germline ends. CDR3 size: 12 residues. Germline CDR1 is SGHRS and CDR2 is YFSETQ. CDR3 protein: CASSLGHGELFF. Here the CDR3 DNA reads TGCGCCAGCAGCTTGGGACACGGCGAGCTGTTTTTT.

This chain uses TRBV2 with TRBJ2-7; 12 positions match TRBD1. This CDR3 spans 15 amino acids. CDR1 is SNHLY, CDR2 FYNNEI, per germline. V shed 1 base, J shed 4 bases, and the junction held 2 bases outside the gene matches. The CDR3 region is CASSEGGQGAYEQYF. The CDR3 DNA follows: TGTGCCAGCAGTGAAGGGGGACAGGGGGCGTACGAGCAGTACTTC.

V and J are TRBV18 and TRBJ1-1; unclear D gene. Germline assignment: CDR1 KGHSH and CDR2 LQKENI. CDR3 size: 13 residues. V was trimmed by 3 bases and J by 2 bases, leaving 7 bases between them. The CDR3 DNA reads TGTGCCAGCTCACCGCAGCGTAACACTGAAGCTTTCTTT. It codes for CASSPQRNTEAFF.